This T cell receptor beta chain was obtained from a study of sequential checkpoint blockade in melanoma. Here immunoSEQ multiplex PCR was the method, and the copy in TCRdb shows in-frame clones only, minus some. This sample carries roughly 20,000 clones, approximately 74% of them seen once, and the ten largest clones take around 32%. As for treatment: randomized to nivolumab then ipilimumab (arm A) or the reverse (arm B). J gave up 6 bases and V 1 base, and 15 bases lay outside the gene matches. Germline values: CDR1 MGHRA, CDR2 YSYEKL. The CDR3 runs 17 residues. This sequence was found in a human donor with melanoma. V usage is TRBV4-1 and J usage is TRBJ2-7; the match to TRBD1 covers 7 bases. The sequencing here drew on CD8+ T cells sorted from blood (inferred from file names), taken from a patient given nivolumab and ipilimumab in sequence. CDR3 loop: CASSQVPQTGVAFEQYF. As DNA, the CDR3 is TGCGCCAGCAGCCAAGTACCCCAAACAGGGGTCGCTTTCGAGCAGTACTTC.